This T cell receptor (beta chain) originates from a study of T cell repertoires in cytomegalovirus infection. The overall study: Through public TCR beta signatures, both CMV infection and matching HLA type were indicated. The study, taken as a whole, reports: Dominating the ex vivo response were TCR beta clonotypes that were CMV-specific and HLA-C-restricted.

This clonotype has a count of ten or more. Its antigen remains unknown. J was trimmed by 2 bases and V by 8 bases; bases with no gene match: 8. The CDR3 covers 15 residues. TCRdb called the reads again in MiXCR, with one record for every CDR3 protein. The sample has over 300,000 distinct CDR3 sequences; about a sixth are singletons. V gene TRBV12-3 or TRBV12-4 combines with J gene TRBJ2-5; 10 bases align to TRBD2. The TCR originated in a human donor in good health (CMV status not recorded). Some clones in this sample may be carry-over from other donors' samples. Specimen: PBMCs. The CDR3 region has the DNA TGTGCCAGCCAGCCTAGCGGGAGAAGACAAGAGACCCAGTACTTC. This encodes CASQPSGRRQETQYF.